These 9 T cell receptor beta chains were sequenced from one sample in a study of naive and memory T cell subsets. Regarding the study as a whole: Naive repertoires, especially CD8, held a few larger clonotypes, possibly memory cells re-expressing CD45RA.

An equimolar mix of two oligonucleotides served as the beta constant-region primer for TRBC1 and TRBC2. Ligated cDNA was amplified by four rounds of PCR with nested alpha and beta constant-region primers and SP2. TCRdb analysed the UMI-ligation and nested PCR reads with MiXCR anew, one entry per CDR3 protein. Of 150,000 or so distinct CDR3 sequences in the sample, roughly 23% were seen once. For these receptors, no antigen is known. Sequencing was performed on naive CD4+ T cells from blood. These receptors were obtained from a human donor in good health.

The genes are TRBV7-2 and TRBJ2-1; possibly TRBD1 for D (6 bases). Deletions cut 1 base from V and 6 bases from J, with 16 bases between. The CDR3 consists of 16 residues. Germline V gives CDR1 SGHTA, CDR2 FQGNSA. CDR3 in amino acids: CASSLVATGRINEQFF. The CDR3, as DNA: TGTGCCAGCAGCTTAGTGGCGACAGGTAGGATCAATGAGCAGTTCTTC.

This clonotype was found many times. J is TRBJ1-2 and V is TRBV6-6; 8 nucleotides align to TRBD1. CDR3 size: 16 residues. Trimming cost V 2 bases and J 4 bases; bases outside gene matches: 9. The V gene's germline CDR1 is MNHNY and CDR2 SVGAGI (reference sequence). For the CDR3, the DNA is TGTGCCAGCAGTTACGAGGCAGGACAGGGTCGCTATGGCTACACCTTC. It encodes CASSYEAGQGRYGYTF.

This chain connects TRBV5-1 to TRBJ2-7; D possibly corresponds to TRBD2 (6 bases). The length of the CDR3 is 18 residues. Germline CDR1 is SGHRS and CDR2 is YFSETQ. Trimming pared 1 base from V and 1 base from J, leaving 21 bases between. CDR3 bases: TGCGCCAGCAGCTTGAGGGAGGCTCCCTCAACTTTTTCCTACGAGCAGTACTTC. Protein product: CASSLREAPSTFSYEQYF.

This clonotype was found a few times. V usage is TRBV5-1 and J usage is TRBJ2-6; D gene ambiguous. The CDR3 is made up of 15 amino acids. The germline CDR1 and CDR2 sequences are SGHRS and YFSETQ. V shed 4 bases and J shed 2 bases, with 10 bases lying between them. The CDR3 loop reads CASSQRVAGANVLTF. CDR3 sequence (DNA): TGCGCCAGCAGCCAGCGCGTAGCTGGGGCCAACGTCCTGACTTTC.

The genes are TRBV5-1 and TRBJ2-7; TRBD2 matches 7 bases. The CDR3 runs 14 residues. Losses at the gene ends were 0 bases for V and 7 bases for J; bases not matched to a gene: 7. From germline, CDR1 is SGHRS and CDR2 YFSETQ. CDR3 nucleotides: TGCGCCAGCAGCTTGGTTGCCGGGGGGATGGAGCAGTACTTC. It encodes CASSLVAGGMEQYF.

This sequence joins TRBV4-1 and TRBJ1-2; no firm D call. The V gene lost 1 base and the J gene lost 7 bases, with 13 bases spanning the gap. Germline V gives CDR1 MGHRA, CDR2 YSYEKL. This CDR3 spans 14 amino acids. The CDR3 DNA sequence: TGCGCCAGCAGCCAAGTTGTATCGAGAGGTGGCTACACCTTC. Its protein product is CASSQVVSRGGYTF.

This clonotype was observed at least ten times. The chain has TRBV6-6 and TRBJ2-7; D call uncertain. V was trimmed by 0 bases and J by 0 bases, leaving 12 bases between them. Germline-derived CDR1 and CDR2 are MNHNY and SVGAGI (reference sequence). CDR3 length: 16 amino acids. The DNA for the CDR3 is TGTGCCAGCAGTTACTCCCCCAGTTTTGGCTCCTACGAGCAGTACTTC. Translating it yields CASSYSPSFGSYEQYF.

This clonotype has a handful of counts. This sequence joins TRBV6-5 and TRBJ1-2; no firm D call. V was cut by 6 bases and J by 1 base, with 9 bases left in between. CDR1 is MNHEY, CDR2 SVGAGI, per germline. This CDR3 has 13 amino acids. The CDR3: CASRLGLNYGYTF. The CDR3 DNA reads as TGTGCCAGCAGACTCGGGCTTAACTATGGCTACACCTTC.

V gene TRBV7-2 combines with J gene TRBJ1-6; possible D gene TRBD1, 5 bases. From germline, CDR1 is SGHTA and CDR2 FQGNSA. CDR3 size: 14 residues. The ends were cut back, 2 bases at V and 14 bases at J, with 16 bases in the middle. The CDR3 reads CASSLWRGRGSLHF. CDR3 nucleotides: TGTGCCAGCAGCTTATGGCGGGGTCGGGGGTCCCTCCACTTT.